This T cell receptor (beta chain) comes out of a study of OX40 agonist ivuxolimab in advanced cancers. About the research overall: With ivuxolimab, an agonistic anti-OX40 (CD134) antibody, patients were treated.

V lost 2 bases and J lost 6, with 18 bases in between. Per the germline V gene, CDR1 is MNHNS and CDR2 is SASEGT. There are 16 residues in the CDR3. Profiling relied on immunoSEQ multiplex PCR, and the TCRdb table lists in-frame clones only, not all of them. The table lists tens of thousands of clones, about nine tenths of them singletons, with roughly 2% in the top ten. The sample here was CD4+ or CD8+ T cells sorted from blood, taken in a trial of the OX40 agonist ivuxolimab. This clonotype originated in an adult with an advanced solid tumor such as melanoma, head and neck, liver or kidney cancer. The rearrangement uses TRBV6-1 and TRBJ2-3; TRBD1 is a possible D gene (5 bases). In DNA form, the CDR3 reads TGTGCCAGCAGTGAATTGGGGCCCCTGGTTAGGGATACGCAGTATTTT. Translation gives CASSELGPLVRDTQYF.